This TCR beta chain was found in a study of blood T cell repertoires in COVID-19. Data came from immunoSEQ multiplex PCR; TCRdb stores just in-frame clones and leaves some out. The sample shows about 240,000 clones, more than 70% of them seen only once. V shed 4 bases, J shed 1 base, and the junction held 4 bases outside the gene matches. Per the germline V gene, CDR1 is SGHDN and CDR2 is FVKESK. The CDR3 sequence is 15 residues long. The sequencing input was peripheral blood. This chain joins TRBV14 and TRBJ1-3; 7 bases map to TRBD1. This clonotype was obtained from a woman between 40 and 50 years old who had recovered from COVID-19. This chain's CDR3 is CASSPPGQSGNTIYF. As DNA, the CDR3 is TGTGCCAGCAGCCCCCCGGGACAGTCTGGAAACACCATATATTTT.